The 12 T cell receptor beta chains in this list originate from one sample, sequenced in a study of blood T cell repertoires in COVID-19. The assay was immunoSEQ multiplex PCR, and TCRdb's table has in-frame clones only and misses some. The sample yields around 620,000 clones, about 87% seen once. Material: peripheral blood. The receptors were sampled from a woman aged 18-30 years with acute or convalescent COVID-19.

The chain has TRBV5-8 and TRBJ1-2; 9 bases agree with TRBD1. The CDR3 is 14 amino acids. Germline V gives CDR1 SGHTS, CDR2 YDEGEE. The V gene end was trimmed by 4 bases and the J gene end by 7 bases; junction bases not matched to a gene: 8. CDR3 coding DNA: TGTGCCAGCAGCGCCGGACAGGGGTTGGTTGGCTACACCTTC. Amino acid sequence: CASSAGQGLVGYTF.

The chain couples TRBV6-4 to TRBJ2-3; D may be TRBD2 (6 bases). Germline lookup yields CDR1 MRHNA and CDR2 SNTAGT. This CDR3 has 17 amino acids. The ends were cut back, 0 bases at V and 2 bases at J, with 15 bases in the middle. The CDR3 sequence: CASSDSGGASPTDTQYF. CDR3 coding DNA: TGTGCCAGCAGTGACTCCGGGGGAGCCTCCCCCACAGATACGCAGTATTTT.

V gene TRBV4-1 combines with J gene TRBJ1-2, with a tentative D call TRBD1 (5 bases). V lost 1 base and J 0 bases, leaving 12 bases between the germline ends. This CDR3 region has 16 residues. Germline CDR1 MGHRA, CDR2 YSYEKL. CDR3 region: CASSQVETATNYGYTF. CDR3 DNA: TGCGCCAGCAGCCAAGTCGAGACAGCTACTAACTATGGCTACACCTTC.

The chain recombines TRBV7-9 with TRBJ1-2, with a tentative D call TRBD1 (6 bases). Germline CDR1 reads SEHNR; CDR2 reads FQNEAQ (reference sequence). V dropped 5 bases and J dropped 3 bases, with 13 bases sitting between them. CDR3 length: 14 amino acids. As DNA, the CDR3 is TGTGCCAGCAGCCCGAGGGGGTGGGACTATGGCTACACCTTC. Protein sequence: CASSPRGWDYGYTF.

The rearrangement links TRBV7-2 to TRBJ1-5, with D possibly being TRBD1 (5 bases). Trimming shortened V by 3 bases and J by 1 base, and 10 bases separated the two germline ends. Germline CDR1 reads SGHTA; CDR2 reads FQGNSA. CDR3 length: 15 residues. Here the CDR3 reads CASSFGGESNQPQHF. DNA of the CDR3: TGTGCCAGCAGCTTTGGGGGGGAGAGCAATCAGCCCCAGCATTTT.

As to this clone: The sample contains more than one DNA sequence encoding this CDR3. The rearrangement joins TRBV13 to TRBJ1-2; a possible D gene is TRBD1 (6 bases). CDR3 length: 13 amino acids. V lost 0 bases to trimming and J lost 4 bases, with 6 bases between them. Germline V gene sequence: CDR1 PRHDT, CDR2 FYEKMQ (reference sequence). CDR3 sequence reads: CASSLGGGYGYTF. The CDR3 nucleotides are TGTGCCAGCAGCTTAGGAGGGGGCTATGGCTACACCTTC.

The rearrangement uses TRBV12-5 and TRBJ1-2; D is uncertain. From germline, CDR1 is LGHNT and CDR2 FRNRAP. V dropped 3 bases and J dropped 2 bases, with 13 bases sitting between them. The CDR3 length is 15 residues. The CDR3 nucleotides read TGTGCTAGTGGTTTATCCGTCAACCTAAACTATGGCTACACCTTC. Protein: CASGLSVNLNYGYTF.

This clone was seen once. The J gene is TRBJ2-4, the V gene TRBV7-2; D might be TRBD1 (5 bases). This CDR3 has 18 amino acids. CDR1 is SGHTA, CDR2 FQGNSA, per germline. The V and J ends lost 2 bases and 0 bases respectively, with 17 bases between them. CDR3: CASSLSQGGLLAKNIQYF. The DNA of the CDR3 is TGTGCCAGCAGCTTATCTCAGGGCGGATTACTAGCCAAAAACATTCAGTACTTC.

This sequence joins TRBV19 and TRBJ1-2; no definite D call. This CDR3 has 12 residues. Deletions cut 9 bases from V and 0 bases from J, with 8 bases between. Germline values: CDR1 LNHDA, CDR2 SQIVND (reference sequence). CDR3: CASAITNYGYTF. In DNA form, the CDR3 reads TGTGCCAGCGCGATTACTAACTATGGCTACACCTTC.

The J gene is TRBJ1-2, the V gene TRBV7-3; 8 bases match TRBD1. The V and J ends lost 8 bases and 5 bases, in that order; junction bases with no gene match: 7. Germline-derived CDR1 and CDR2 are SGHTA and FQGTGA. The CDR3 totals 13 residues. Here the CDR3 DNA reads TGTGCCAGCGTGACAGGGGATAGGTATGGCTACACCTTC. It yields the protein CASVTGDRYGYTF.

CDR3 sequence: CASGRGTTNEKLFF. CDR3 DNA: TGTGCCAGCGGCCGGGGGACAACTAATGAAAAACTGTTTTTT. V is TRBV5-4 and J is TRBJ1-4; the D gene is possibly TRBD1 (5 bases). The CDR3 has 14 residues. Germline loops: CDR1 SGHNT, CDR2 YYREEE (reference sequence). V was shortened by 7 bases and J by 0 bases, with 10 bases between the two germline ends.

The genes are TRBV28 and TRBJ1-3, with 8 bases aligning to TRBD1. The CDR3 length is 18 residues. J was trimmed by 3 bases and V by 4 bases; bases with no gene match: 14. CDR1 is MDHEN, CDR2 SYDVKM, per germline. Written as DNA, the CDR3 is TGTGCCAGCAGTTATCTCCTAGGGCAGGGGGCGTTTGGAAACACCATATATTTT. Its protein product is CASSYLLGQGAFGNTIYF.